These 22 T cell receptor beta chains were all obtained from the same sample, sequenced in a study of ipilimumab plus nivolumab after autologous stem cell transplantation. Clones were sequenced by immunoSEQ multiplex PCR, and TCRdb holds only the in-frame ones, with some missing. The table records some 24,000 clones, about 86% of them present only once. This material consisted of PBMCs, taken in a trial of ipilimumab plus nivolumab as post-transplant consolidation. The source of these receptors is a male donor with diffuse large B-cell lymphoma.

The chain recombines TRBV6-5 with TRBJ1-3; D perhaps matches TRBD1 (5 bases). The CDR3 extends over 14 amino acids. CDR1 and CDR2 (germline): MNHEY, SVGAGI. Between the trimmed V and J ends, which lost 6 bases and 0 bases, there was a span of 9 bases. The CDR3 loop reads CASSPGLSGNTIYF. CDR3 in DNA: TGTGCCAGCAGCCCGGGACTCTCTGGAAACACCATATATTTT.

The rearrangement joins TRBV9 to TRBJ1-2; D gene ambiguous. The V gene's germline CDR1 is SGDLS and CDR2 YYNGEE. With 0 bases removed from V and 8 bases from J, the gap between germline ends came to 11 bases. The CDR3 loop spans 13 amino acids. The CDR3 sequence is CASSVEGRRGYTF. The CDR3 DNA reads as TGTGCCAGCAGCGTAGAGGGCCGGCGAGGCTACACCTTC.

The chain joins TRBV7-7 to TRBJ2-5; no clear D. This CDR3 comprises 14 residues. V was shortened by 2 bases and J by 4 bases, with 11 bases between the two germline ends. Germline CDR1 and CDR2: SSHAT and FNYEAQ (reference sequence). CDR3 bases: TGTGCCAGCAGCTTACTCGTTGGTGGAGAGACCCAGTACTTC. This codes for CASSLLVGGETQYF.

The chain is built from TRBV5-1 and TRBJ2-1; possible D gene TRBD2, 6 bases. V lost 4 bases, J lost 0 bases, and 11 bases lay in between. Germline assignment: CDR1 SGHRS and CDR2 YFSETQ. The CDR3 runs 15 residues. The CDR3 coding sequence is TGCGCCAGCAGCCCGCGGGGTAGCTCCTACAATGAGCAGTTCTTC. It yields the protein CASSPRGSSYNEQFF.

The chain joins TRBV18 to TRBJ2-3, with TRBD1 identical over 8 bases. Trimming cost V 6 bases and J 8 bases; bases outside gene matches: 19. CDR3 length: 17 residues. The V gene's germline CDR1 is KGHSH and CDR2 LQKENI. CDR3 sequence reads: CASSPTRDRGRAGTQYF. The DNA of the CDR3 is TGTGCCAGCTCCCCGACCAGAGACAGGGGACGGGCGGGTACGCAGTATTTT.

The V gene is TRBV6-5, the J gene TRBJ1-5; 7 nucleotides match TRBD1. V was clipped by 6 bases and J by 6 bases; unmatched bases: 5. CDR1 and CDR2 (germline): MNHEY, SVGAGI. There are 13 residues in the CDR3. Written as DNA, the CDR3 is TGTGCCAGCAGCGGGACAGTAAGTCAGCCCCAGCATTTT. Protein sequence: CASSGTVSQPQHF.

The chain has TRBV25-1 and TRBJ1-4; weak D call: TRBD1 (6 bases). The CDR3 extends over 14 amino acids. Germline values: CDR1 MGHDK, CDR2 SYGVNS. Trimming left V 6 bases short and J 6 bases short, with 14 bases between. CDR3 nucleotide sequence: TGTGCCAGCAGCCCCAACAGGGTTGATGAAAAACTGTTTTTT. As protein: CASSPNRVDEKLFF.

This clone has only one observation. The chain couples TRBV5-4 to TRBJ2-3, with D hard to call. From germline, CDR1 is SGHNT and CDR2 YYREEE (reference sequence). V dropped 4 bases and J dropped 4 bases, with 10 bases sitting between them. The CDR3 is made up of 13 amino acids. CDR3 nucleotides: TGTGCCAGCAGCCTTTTCCAGTCAGATACGCAGTATTTT. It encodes CASSLFQSDTQYF.

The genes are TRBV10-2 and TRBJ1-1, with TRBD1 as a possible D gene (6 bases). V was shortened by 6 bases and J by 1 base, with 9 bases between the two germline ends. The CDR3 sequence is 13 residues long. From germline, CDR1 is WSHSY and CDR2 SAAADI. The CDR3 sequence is CASRETGNTEAFF. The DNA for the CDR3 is TGCGCCAGCAGGGAGACAGGGAACACTGAAGCTTTCTTT.

For the CDR3, the DNA is TGTGCCACCAGCAGAGATCGGCCTAGCGGGGGGGAGACCCAGTACTTC. Translating it yields CATSRDRPSGGETQYF. The gene calls are TRBV15 and TRBJ2-5; 11 bases are shared with TRBD2. There are 16 residues in the CDR3. Per germline, CDR1 LNHNV and CDR2 YYDKDF (reference sequence). J was trimmed by 5 bases and V by 0 bases; bases with no gene match: 5.

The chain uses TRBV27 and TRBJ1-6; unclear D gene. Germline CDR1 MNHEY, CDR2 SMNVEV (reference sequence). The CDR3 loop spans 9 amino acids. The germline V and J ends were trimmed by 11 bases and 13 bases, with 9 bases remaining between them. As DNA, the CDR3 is TGTGCCCCGCCAAGGCCCCTCCACTTT. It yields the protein CAPPRPLHF.

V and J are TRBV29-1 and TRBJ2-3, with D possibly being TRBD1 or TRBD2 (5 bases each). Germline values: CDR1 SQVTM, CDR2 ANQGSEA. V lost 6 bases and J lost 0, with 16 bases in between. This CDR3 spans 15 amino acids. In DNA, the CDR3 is TGCAGCGTCGCCGGGACCGCCTCTAGCACAGATACGCAGTATTTT. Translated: CSVAGTASSTDTQYF.

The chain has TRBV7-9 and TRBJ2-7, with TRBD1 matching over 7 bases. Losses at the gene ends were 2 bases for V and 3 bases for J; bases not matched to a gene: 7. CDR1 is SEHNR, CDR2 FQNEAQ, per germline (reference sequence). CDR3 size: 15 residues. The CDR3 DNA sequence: TGTGCCAGCAGCTTAACGACAGGGTTCGTCTACGAGCAGTACTTC. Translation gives CASSLTTGFVYEQYF. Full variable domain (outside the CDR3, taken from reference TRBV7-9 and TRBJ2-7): DTGVSQNPRHKITKRGQNVTFRCDPISEHNRLYWYRQTLGQGPEFLTYFQNEAQLEKSRLLSDRFSAERPKGSFSTLEIQRTEQGDSAMYLCASSLTTGFVYEQYFGPGTRLTVT.

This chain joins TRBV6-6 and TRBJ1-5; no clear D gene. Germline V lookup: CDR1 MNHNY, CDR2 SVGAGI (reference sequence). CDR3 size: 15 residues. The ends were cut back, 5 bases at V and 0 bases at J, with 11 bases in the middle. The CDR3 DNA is TGTGCCAGCAGTCGAGACGGTTTTAGCAATCAGCCCCAGCATTTT. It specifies CASSRDGFSNQPQHF.

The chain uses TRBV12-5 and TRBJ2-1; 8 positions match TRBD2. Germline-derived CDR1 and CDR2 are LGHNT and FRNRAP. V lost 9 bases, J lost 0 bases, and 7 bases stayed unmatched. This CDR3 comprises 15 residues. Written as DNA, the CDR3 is TGTGCTAGCAGTCCTGCGGGGGGCTCCTACAATGAGCAGTTCTTC. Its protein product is CASSPAGGSYNEQFF.

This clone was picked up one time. The CDR3 DNA is TGTGCCAGCAGCTTAAAGGGGGAGACCCAGTACTTC. It translates to CASSLKGETQYF. This chain uses TRBV7-6 with TRBJ2-5; tentatively, D is TRBD1 (5 bases). Per germline, CDR1 SGHVS and CDR2 FNYEAQ. CDR3 size: 12 residues. V was shortened by 2 bases and J by 5 bases, with 6 bases between the two germline ends. The full variable domain, with the rest looked up from reference TRBV7-6 and TRBJ2-5, is GAGVSQSPRYKVTKRGQDVALRCDPISGHVSLYWYRQALGQGPEFLTYFNYEAQQDKSGLPNDRFSAERPEGSISTLTIQRTEQRDSAMYRCASSLKGETQYFGPGTRLLVL.

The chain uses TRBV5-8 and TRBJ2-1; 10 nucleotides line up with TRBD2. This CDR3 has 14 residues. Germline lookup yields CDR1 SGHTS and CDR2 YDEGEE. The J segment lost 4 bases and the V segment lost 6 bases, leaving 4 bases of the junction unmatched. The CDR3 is CASNLAGDYNEQFF. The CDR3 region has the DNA TGTGCCAGCAATCTAGCGGGGGATTACAATGAGCAGTTCTTC.

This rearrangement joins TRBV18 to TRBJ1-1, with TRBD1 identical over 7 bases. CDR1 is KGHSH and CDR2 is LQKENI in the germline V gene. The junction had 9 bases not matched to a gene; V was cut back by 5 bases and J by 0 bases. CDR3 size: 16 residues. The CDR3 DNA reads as TGTGCCAGCTCAGTACAGGGGAGGACGATGAACACTGAAGCTTTCTTT. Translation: CASSVQGRTMNTEAFF. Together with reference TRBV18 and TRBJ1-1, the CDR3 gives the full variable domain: NAGVMQNPRHLVRRRGQEARLRCSPMKGHSHVYWYRQLPEEGLKFMVYLQKENIIDESGMPKERFSAEFPKEGPSILRIQQVVRGDSAAYFCASSVQGRTMNTEAFFGQGTRLTVV.

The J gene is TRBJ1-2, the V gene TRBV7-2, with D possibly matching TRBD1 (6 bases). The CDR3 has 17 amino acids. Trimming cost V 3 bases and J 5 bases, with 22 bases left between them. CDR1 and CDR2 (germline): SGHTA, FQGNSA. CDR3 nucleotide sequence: TGTGCCAGCAGCTTTGACAGGCAAGGCGGGTTCGATTATGGCTACACCTTC. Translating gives CASSFDRQGGFDYGYTF.

The CDR3 protein is CASSSPAGGLHEQYF. In DNA form, the CDR3 reads TGTGCCAGCAGCTCCCCAGCGGGGGGGCTTCACGAGCAGTACTTC. The chain recombines TRBV11-2 with TRBJ2-7, with 10 bases aligning to TRBD2. With V trimmed by 4 bases and J by 5 bases, 8 bases remained unmatched. The CDR3 contains 15 residues. The germline V gene encodes CDR1 SGHAT and CDR2 FQNNGV.

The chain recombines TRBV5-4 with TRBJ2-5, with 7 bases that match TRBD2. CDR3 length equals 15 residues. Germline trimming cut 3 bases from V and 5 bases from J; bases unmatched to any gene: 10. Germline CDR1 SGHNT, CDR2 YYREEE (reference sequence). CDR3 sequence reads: CASSSGGGGLETQYF. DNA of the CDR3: TGTGCCAGCAGCTCTGGGGGGGGTGGACTGGAGACCCAGTACTTC.

CDR3 amino acids: CASSLDAAYEQYF. CDR3 in DNA: TGTGCCAGCAGCTTGGATGCGGCCTACGAGCAGTACTTC. This sequence joins TRBV7-9 and TRBJ2-7; D uncertain. The CDR3 consists of 13 residues. Per the germline V gene, CDR1 is SEHNR and CDR2 is FQNEAQ (reference sequence). The V end lost 3 bases, the J end lost 2 bases, and 8 bases lay between the germline ends.